Listed below are T cell receptor beta chains from one sample, sequenced in a study of blood T cell repertoires in COVID-19. TCRdb's copy holds only in-frame clones and misses some; the assay was immunoSEQ multiplex PCR. The sample lists fewer than 350,000 clones, around 88% occurring once. Input material: peripheral blood. These receptors were collected from a woman aged 25-40 years who had recovered from COVID-19. The conserved cysteine and the conserved F or W are not part of the CDR3 here. A clone size is listed for some rows: how often the clone was seen (once, few, many), or a class if it is expanded.

clone_size	v_call	j_call	cdr3_aa
.	TRBV5-1	TRBJ2-1	ASRFGLAGGRSYNEQF
.	TRBV28	TRBJ1-1	ASSFLNTEAF
.	TRBV19	TRBJ2-6	ASSTLNTGANVLT
.	TRBV5-8	TRBJ1-6	ASSSQTDSPLH
few	TRBV9	TRBJ2-5	ASSPGQDETQY
.	TRBV9	TRBJ2-7	ASSVEPDSPYEQY
.	TRBV25-1	TRBJ2-1	ASSERGGGNEQF
.	TRBV28	TRBJ2-1	ASSGLEGLGSYNEQF
.	TRBV25-1	TRBJ2-7	ASSEFSRQQY
.	TRBV4-1	TRBJ2-3	ASGLAGAGTDTQY
.	TRBV19	TRBJ2-7	ATKGPSYEQY
.	TRBV19	TRBJ2-5	ASRRTGLETQY
.	TRBV27	TRBJ2-3	ASSFPGREGDTQY
.	TRBV29-1	TRBJ1-1	SVFTGVGSNTEAF
.	TRBV28	TRBJ2-2	ASRRDRDTGELF